These 22 T cell receptor beta chains were sequenced from one sample in a study of blood T cell repertoires in COVID-19. Sequenced by immunoSEQ multiplex PCR; TCRdb stores in-frame clones only, minus some. The data hold some 260,000 clones, with approximately 85% observed a single time. Material for sequencing was peripheral blood. These receptors came from a woman in her thirties with acute or convalescent COVID-19.

This chain uses TRBV29-1 with TRBJ1-4, with D possibly matching TRBD1 (5 bases). V was shortened by 7 bases and J by 2 bases, with 17 bases between the two germline ends. CDR3 length: 15 residues. CDR1 SQVTM and CDR2 ANQGSEA come from the germline V gene. The chain's CDR3 is CSAKVGAFTNEKLFF. The CDR3 coding sequence is TGCAGCGCGAAAGTAGGGGCGTTCACTAATGAAAAACTGTTTTTT.

The table lists this clone with a count of one. The chain combines TRBV28 with TRBJ2-2, with TRBD1 matching 8 bases. CDR1 is MDHEN, CDR2 SYDVKM, per germline. The CDR3 has 14 amino acids. Unmatched junction bases numbered 4, after V lost 4 bases and J lost 6 bases. The CDR3 region is CASSSRTGPGELFF. The CDR3 DNA reads as TGTGCCAGCAGTTCACGGACAGGGCCCGGGGAGCTGTTTTTT.

The V gene is TRBV29-1, the J gene TRBJ2-3; unclear D gene. The CDR3 is 12 residues long. V was trimmed by 4 bases and J by 2 bases, leaving 7 bases between them. Germline-derived CDR1 and CDR2 are SQVTM and ANQGSEA. CDR3 sequence: CSVARYTDTQYF. CDR3 nucleotides: TGCAGCGTTGCTAGATACACAGATACGCAGTATTTT.

This rearrangement joins TRBV27 to TRBJ2-7; tentatively, D is TRBD1 (5 bases). The V end was cut by 2 bases, the J end by 0 bases, with 8 bases between. The CDR3 has 14 residues. The germline V gene encodes CDR1 MNHEY and CDR2 SMNVEV (reference sequence). The CDR3: CASSLATASYEQYF. CDR3 in DNA: TGTGCCAGCAGTTTAGCGACAGCCTCCTACGAGCAGTACTTC.

With regard to this clone: Germline is not matched at one junction end, which may reflect a read error. The V and J genes are TRBV11-2 and TRBJ2-1; D is uncertain. The CDR3 has 12 amino acids. The germline V gene encodes CDR1 SGHAT and CDR2 FQNNGV. CDR3 loop: CASSLARVTTLF. As DNA, the CDR3 is TGTGCCAGCAGCTTAGCTCGGGTAACAACGCTCTTC.

The chain employs TRBV5-1 and TRBJ2-3; 7 nucleotides line up with TRBD2. The CDR3 contains 16 residues. CDR1 SGHRS and CDR2 YFSETQ come from the germline V gene. V shed 3 bases, J shed 0 bases, and the junction held 7 bases outside the gene matches. CDR3 DNA sequence: TGCGCCAGCAGCTGGGGACTACCCACTAGCACAGATACGCAGTATTTT. This encodes CASSWGLPTSTDTQYF. The whole variable domain, filled in from reference TRBV5-1 and TRBJ2-3, reads KAGVTQTPRYLIKTRGQQVTLSCSPISGHRSVSWYQQTPGQGLQFLFEYFSETQRNKGNFPGRFSGRQFSNSRSEMNVSTLELGDSALYLCASSWGLPTSTDTQYFGPGTRLTVL.

DNA for the CDR3: TGTGCCAGCAGCGGGGCAGGGGACAATGAGCAGTTCTTC. As protein: CASSGAGDNEQFF. This chain connects TRBV5-6 to TRBJ2-1; D may be TRBD1 (6 bases). Germline CDR1 reads SGHDT; CDR2 reads YYEEEE. With 4 bases removed from V and 5 bases from J, the gap between germline ends came to 10 bases. The CDR3 is 13 amino acids.

The chain is built from TRBV6-5 and TRBJ2-5; TRBD2 is a possible D gene (6 bases). V shed 4 bases and J shed 5 bases, with 14 bases lying between them. This CDR3 has 14 residues. CDR1 and CDR2 (germline): MNHEY, SVGAGI. CDR3 DNA sequence: TGTGCCAGCAGTTCCCGGGACTTCTGGGAGACCCAGTACTTC. Protein sequence: CASSSRDFWETQYF.

The CDR3 region is CASSLLGQGSEEQYF. Written as DNA, the CDR3 is TGTGCCAGCAGCTTGTTAGGACAGGGTAGTGAGGAGCAGTACTTC. V and J are TRBV7-2 and TRBJ2-7; 8 bases align to TRBD1. The CDR3 totals 15 residues. J gave up 7 bases and V 3 bases, and 11 bases lay outside the gene matches. CDR1 is SGHTA and CDR2 is FQGNSA in the germline V gene.

This chain uses TRBV19 with TRBJ1-4; a possible D gene is TRBD1 (6 bases). This CDR3 is 13 amino acids long. Trimming stripped 8 bases from V and 7 bases from J, with 14 bases between. Germline V gene data show CDR1 as LNHDA and CDR2 as SQIVND (reference sequence). The chain's CDR3 is CASRGGGSEKLFF. As DNA, the CDR3 is TGTGCCAGTCGAGGGGGAGGGAGTGAAAAACTGTTTTTT.

The chain couples TRBV27 to TRBJ1-2, with 7 bases matching TRBD1. Germline CDR1 MNHEY, CDR2 SMNVEV (reference sequence). The CDR3 runs 15 residues. Losses at the gene ends were 6 bases for V and 5 bases for J; bases not matched to a gene: 12. As DNA, the CDR3 is TGTGCCAGCAGCCCCCAAGCAGGGGGAATTTATGGCTACACCTTC. Amino acid sequence: CASSPQAGGIYGYTF.

The J gene is TRBJ2-7, the V gene TRBV3-1 (or the pseudogene TRBV3-2); 7 positions match TRBD2. Germline V gene lookup returns CDR1 LGHDT and CDR2 YNNKEL (reference sequence). Trimming at V came to 4 bases and at J to 3 bases, leaving 9 bases not matched to a gene. The CDR3 sequence is 15 residues long. The CDR3 protein is CASSPRGRVYYEQYF. CDR3 in DNA: TGTGCCAGCAGCCCACGGGGGAGGGTCTACTACGAGCAGTACTTC.

This chain uses TRBV7-9 with TRBJ2-7, with 12 bases lining up with TRBD1. The CDR3 loop spans 15 amino acids. Losses at the gene ends were 1 base for V and 7 bases for J; bases not matched to a gene: 5. Per the germline V gene, CDR1 is SEHNR and CDR2 is FQNEAQ (reference sequence). The DNA for the CDR3 is TGTGCCAGCAGCTTAGTGGGACAGGGGGCGCCGGAGCAGTACTTC. Its protein product is CASSLVGQGAPEQYF.

The J gene is TRBJ2-3, the V gene TRBV13; 11 bases align to TRBD2. The germline gives CDR1 PRHDT, CDR2 FYEKMQ (reference sequence). The CDR3 spans 16 residues. The V segment lost 6 bases and the J segment 5 bases; nucleotides outside the gene matches: 10. This chain's CDR3 is CASRTKGGLAGDTQYF. The CDR3 DNA sequence: TGTGCCAGCAGAACTAAAGGTGGACTAGCGGGAGATACGCAGTATTTT.

This clone was detected once. J is TRBJ2-7 and V is TRBV4-1; tentative D call: TRBD1 (6 bases). The V end was cut by 1 base, the J end by 5 bases, with 18 bases between. This CDR3 is built from 16 residues. CDR1 is MGHRA and CDR2 is YSYEKL in the germline V gene. The CDR3 DNA follows: TGCGCCAGCAGCCAAGGGCAGGCCGCAGGGGTCCACGAGCAGTACTTC. It yields the protein CASSQGQAAGVHEQYF.

This CDR3 reads CASSTQSAVYGYTF. CDR3 coding DNA: TGTGCCAGTAGTACACAAAGCGCCGTCTATGGCTACACCTTC. The chain recombines TRBV19 with TRBJ1-2; no firm D call. Looked up from germline, CDR1 is LNHDA and CDR2 is SQIVND (reference sequence). This CDR3 comprises 14 residues. Between the trimmed V and J ends, which lost 4 bases and 4 bases, there was a span of 13 bases.

The rearrangement uses TRBV3-1 (or the pseudogene TRBV3-2) and TRBJ2-7; no firm D call. The V and J ends lost 4 bases and 2 bases respectively, with 15 bases between them. The germline gives CDR1 LGHDT, CDR2 YNNKEL (reference sequence). The CDR3 consists of 15 residues. The CDR3 nucleotides are TGTGCCAGCAGCCCCAAGTCGGTGGTAACCTACGAGCAGTACTTC. Amino acids: CASSPKSVVTYEQYF.

The chain couples TRBV27 to TRBJ2-2; TRBD2 agrees at 9 bases. Germline V lookup: CDR1 MNHEY, CDR2 SMNVEV (reference sequence). This CDR3 is built from 17 residues. The ends lost 4 bases at V and 4 bases at J; junction bases unmatched: 10. The CDR3 region is CASSSYPRSGGTGELFF. DNA for the CDR3: TGTGCCAGCAGTTCTTACCCCCGTAGCGGGGGCACCGGGGAGCTGTTTTTT.

This sequence joins TRBV5-6 and TRBJ2-1; 8 bases fit TRBD1. CDR1 is SGHDT and CDR2 is YYEEEE in the germline V gene. Trimming took 1 base from V and 4 from J; bases not matched to a gene: 7. The CDR3 extends over 16 amino acids. The DNA for the CDR3 is TGTGCCAGCAGCTTGATGGGCAGGGGGCCTTACAATGAGCAGTTCTTC. Translation: CASSLMGRGPYNEQFF.

The CDR3 loop reads CSGGNNEQFF. The DNA of the CDR3 is TGCAGCGGAGGGAACAATGAGCAGTTCTTC. The rearrangement links TRBV29-1 to TRBJ2-1; TRBD2 might be the D (5 bases). The CDR3 covers 10 residues. Germline CDR1 and CDR2: SQVTM and ANQGSEA. The germline V and J ends were trimmed by 7 bases and 5 bases, with 6 bases remaining between them.

The chain uses TRBV7-9 and TRBJ2-7, with 9 bases aligning to TRBD1. V gave up 1 base and J gave up 2 bases; unmatched junction bases: 3. The CDR3 has 15 residues. Germline assignment: CDR1 SEHNR and CDR2 FQNEAQ (reference sequence). DNA for the CDR3: TGTGCCAGCAGCTTAGTGGGACAGGGCCCCTACGAGCAGTACTTC. Protein product: CASSLVGQGPYEQYF.

This clone was recorded only once. The chain joins TRBV12-5 to TRBJ2-2; D possibly corresponds to TRBD1 (5 bases). The CDR3 has 13 residues. Germline V lookup: CDR1 LGHNT, CDR2 FRNRAP. Trimming removed 5 bases at V and 4 bases at J, with 8 bases between. CDR3 coding DNA: TGTGCTAGTGGTCGTGACAGCACCGGGGAGCTGTTTTTT. It encodes CASGRDSTGELFF.